This TCR beta chain stems from a study of blood T cell repertoires in COVID-19. Study in general: Researchers got acute and convalescent COVID-19 samples from the United States, Italy and Spain.

CDR1 SGHAT and CDR2 FQNNGV come from the germline V gene. V shed 5 bases, J shed 10 bases, and the junction held 10 bases outside the gene matches. This CDR3 has 16 amino acids. Sequencing used immunoSEQ multiplex PCR; TCRdb keeps in-frame clones, though not all of them. The sample has some 45,000 clones, almost 95% seen once; the top ten hold 9.2%. The source is a middle-aged man with active COVID-19. Sequenced input: peripheral blood. The chain uses TRBV11-2 and TRBJ2-1; the match to TRBD2 covers 14 bases. The CDR3 DNA is TGTGCCAGCAGCCCGAGGGGACTAGCGGGAGTCGGGGAGCAGTTCTTC. Amino acid sequence: CASSPRGLAGVGEQFF.